This T cell receptor beta chain is drawn from a study of blood T cell repertoires in COVID-19. The method was immunoSEQ multiplex PCR; TCRdb's version includes in-frame clones alone and lacks a portion of them. In the table there are about 380,000 clones, roughly 90% of which are singletons. This CDR3 has 16 residues. Germline V lookup: CDR1 SEHNR, CDR2 FQNEAQ (reference sequence). Losses at the gene ends were 3 bases for V and 3 bases for J; bases not matched to a gene: 8. V is TRBV7-9 and J is TRBJ1-5; 7 positions match TRBD1. Sample: peripheral blood. The receptor's source is a man aged 35 to 55 with acute or convalescent COVID-19. The CDR3 sequence is CASSFGQAGPNQPQHF. CDR3 DNA sequence: TGTGCCAGCAGCTTCGGACAGGCGGGACCCAATCAGCCCCAGCATTTT.